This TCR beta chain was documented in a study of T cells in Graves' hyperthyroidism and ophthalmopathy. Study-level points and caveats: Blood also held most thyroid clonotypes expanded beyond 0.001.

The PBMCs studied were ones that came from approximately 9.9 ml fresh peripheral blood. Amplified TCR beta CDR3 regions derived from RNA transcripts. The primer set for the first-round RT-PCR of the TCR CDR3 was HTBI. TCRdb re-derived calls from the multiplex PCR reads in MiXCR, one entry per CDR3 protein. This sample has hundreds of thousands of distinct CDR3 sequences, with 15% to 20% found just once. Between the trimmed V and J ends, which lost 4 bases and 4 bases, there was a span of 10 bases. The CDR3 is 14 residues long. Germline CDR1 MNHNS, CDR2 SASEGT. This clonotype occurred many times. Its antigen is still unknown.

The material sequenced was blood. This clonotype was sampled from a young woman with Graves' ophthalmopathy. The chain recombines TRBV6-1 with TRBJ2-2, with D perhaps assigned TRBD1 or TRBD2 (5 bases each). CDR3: CASSVLGPTGELFF. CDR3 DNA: TGTGCCAGCAGTGTTCTGGGACCCACCGGGGAGCTGTTTTTT.